Each of the 7 T cell receptor beta chains below was sequenced from the same sample in a study of glioma-infiltrating T cells. Using RNA template, CDR3s of TCR alpha and beta were amplified with iRepertoire arm-PCR. From the multiplex PCR reads, TCRdb called clonotypes with MiXCR, one entry per CDR3 protein. The sample has 160,000 or so distinct CDR3 sequences, roughly 45% seen once. The sample consisted of glioma tissue, nonneoplastic brain tissue, or PBMCs (not recorded which). The receptors were gathered from a human donor with low-grade glioma or glioblastoma, undergoing nonglioma brain surgery, or in good health (not recorded which).

In this sample, this clonotype turned up many times. Sequence at one end of the junction differs from germline and may be a read error. The chain is built from TRBV6-1 and TRBJ1-4; D possibly corresponds to TRBD1 (5 bases). Germline values: CDR1 MNHNS, CDR2 SASEGT. This CDR3 spans 14 amino acids. This CDR3 reads CASSRGAMNEKLFF. Here the CDR3 DNA reads TGTGCTAGCAGCCGCGGGGCGATGAATGAAAAACTGTTTTTT.

There are many counts of this clonotype. The genes are TRBV7-9 and TRBJ1-5; no clear D gene. Germline assignment: CDR1 SEHNR and CDR2 FQNEAQ (reference sequence). The CDR3 contains 13 residues. Trimming pared 4 bases from V and 6 bases from J, leaving 10 bases between. The CDR3 DNA sequence: TGTGCCAGCAGCTCAGAAGGAGGTCAGCCCCAGCATTTT. Protein product: CASSSEGGQPQHF. Based on the CDR3 plus reference TRBV7-9 and TRBJ1-5, the full variable domain is DTGVSQNPRHKITKRGQNVTFRCDPISEHNRLYWYRQTLGQGPEFLTYFQNEAQLEKSRLLSDRFSAERPKGSFSTLEIQRTEQGDSAMYLCASSSEGGQPQHFGDGTRLSIL.

V usage is TRBV2 and J usage is TRBJ2-3; D possibly matches TRBD1 or TRBD2 (6 bases each). The germline gives CDR1 SNHLY, CDR2 FYNNEI. V shed 5 bases and J shed 2 bases, with 8 bases lying between them. This CDR3 has 13 residues. CDR3 nucleotide sequence: TGTGCCAGCAGTAGGGGGGACACAGATACGCAGTATTTT. It yields the protein CASSRGDTDTQYF.

CDR3 sequence (DNA): TGTGCCAGCAGTCTACAGGGTAAGAACACTGAAGCTTTCTTT. Its translation is CASSLQGKNTEAFF. The rearrangement links TRBV12-3 or TRBV12-4 to TRBJ1-1; maybe TRBD1 (6 bases). V lost 5 bases and J 1 base, leaving 11 bases between the germline ends. The CDR3 consists of 14 residues.

The chain couples TRBV20-1 to TRBJ2-1; 12 nucleotides match TRBD2. The germline V gene encodes CDR1 DFQATT and CDR2 SNEGSKA (reference sequence). Trimming removed 5 bases from V and 15 bases from J; junction bases left unmatched: 8. The CDR3 is 12 residues long. CDR3: CSAPETSGGRFF. DNA of the CDR3: TGCAGTGCTCCCGAGACTAGCGGGGGTCGGTTCTTC.

The gene calls are TRBV5-6 and TRBJ2-7, with TRBD1 matching 9 bases. Losses at the gene ends were 2 bases for V and 5 bases for J; bases not matched to a gene: 8. Germline V CDR1 and CDR2: SGHDT, YYEEEE. The CDR3 covers 15 residues. The chain's CDR3 is CASSFGDREFNEQYF. In DNA form, the CDR3 reads TGTGCCAGCAGCTTCGGGGACAGGGAATTTAACGAGCAGTACTTC.

This chain joins TRBV20-1 and TRBJ2-3; D call uncertain. Trimming took 6 bases from V and 4 from J, leaving 23 bases between them. The CDR3 contains 16 residues. The germline V gene encodes CDR1 DFQATT and CDR2 SNEGSKA (reference sequence). The CDR3 protein is CSAVRFSWMIADTQYF. The CDR3 coding sequence is TGCAGTGCCGTCAGATTTAGCTGGATGATTGCAGATACGCAGTATTTT.